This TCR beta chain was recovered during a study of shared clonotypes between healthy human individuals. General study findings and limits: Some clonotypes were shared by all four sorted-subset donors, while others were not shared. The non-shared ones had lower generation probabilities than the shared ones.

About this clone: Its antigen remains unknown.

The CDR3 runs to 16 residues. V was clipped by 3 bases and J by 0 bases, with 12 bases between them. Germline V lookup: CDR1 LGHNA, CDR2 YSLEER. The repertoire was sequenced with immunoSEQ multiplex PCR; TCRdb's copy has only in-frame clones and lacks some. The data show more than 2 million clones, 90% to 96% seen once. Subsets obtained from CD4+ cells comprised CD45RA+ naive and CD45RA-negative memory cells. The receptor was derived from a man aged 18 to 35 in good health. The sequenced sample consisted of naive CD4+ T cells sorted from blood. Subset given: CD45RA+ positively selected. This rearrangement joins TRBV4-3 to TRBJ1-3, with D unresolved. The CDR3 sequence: CASSHKIESSGNTIYF. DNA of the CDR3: TGCGCCAGCAGCCACAAAATTGAGAGCTCTGGAAACACCATATATTTT.